This passage covers 20 T cell receptor beta chains from one sample sequenced in a study of T-cell reconstitution after alpha-beta-depleted transplantation in children. The TCRbeta library was prepared with unique molecular identifiers. TCRdb processed the PCR reads anew with MiXCR; each CDR3 protein has one entry. Of about 240,000 distinct CDR3 sequences in the sample, about 11% were seen once. Specimen: PBMCs from the stem cell graft donor, collected from the stem cell graft. These TCRs come from a human donor who donated a stem cell graft to a child with acute lymphoblastic leukemia.

This clonotype was seen at least ten times. The chain couples TRBV5-1 to TRBJ2-5; D is uncertain. Germline V gene lookup returns CDR1 SGHRS and CDR2 YFSETQ. Trimming left V 4 bases short and J 5 bases short, with 12 bases between. The CDR3 has 13 amino acids. The CDR3 sequence is CASSNGPVETQYF. The CDR3 DNA sequence: TGCGCCAGCAGCAATGGGCCGGTCGAGACCCAGTACTTC.

Comment on this clonotype: This may come from a read error, since a much larger clone is one base off. This chain uses TRBV6-2 or TRBV6-3 with TRBJ2-7; 10 bases are shared with TRBD2. Germline values: CDR1 MNHEY, CDR2 SVGEGT. V shed 7 bases, J shed 4 bases, and the junction held 10 bases outside the gene matches. This CDR3 has 15 amino acids. The CDR3 DNA reads as TGTGCCAGCACCCAAACGCTAGCGGGAGCGTACGAGCAGTACTTC. Protein sequence: CASTQTLAGAYEQYF.

This clonotype was seen many times. V usage is TRBV6-1 and J usage is TRBJ2-7; D remains ambiguous. V lost 4 bases, J lost 6 bases, and 16 bases lay in between. Per germline, CDR1 MNHNS and CDR2 SASEGT. The CDR3 is made up of 14 amino acids. The CDR3 protein is CASSGRTTSGEQYF. DNA for the CDR3: TGTGCCAGCAGTGGACGCACGACTTCTGGCGAGCAGTACTTC.

This chain links TRBV11-1 with TRBJ2-3; the match to TRBD2 covers 14 bases. V was pared by 4 bases and J by 3 bases, with 15 bases of the junction left unmatched. Germline V gene lookup returns CDR1 SGHAT and CDR2 FQDESV (reference sequence). This CDR3 has 20 amino acids. CDR3 region: CASSSTGTSGSWMMTDTQYF. CDR3 nucleotides: TGTGCCAGCAGCTCGACAGGGACTAGCGGGAGTTGGATGATGACAGATACGCAGTATTTT.

This clonotype occurred many times. J is TRBJ2-1 and V is TRBV20-1; 8 bases line up with TRBD2. Looked up from germline, CDR1 is DFQATT and CDR2 is SNEGSKA (reference sequence). The CDR3 extends over 14 amino acids. The junction had 9 bases not matched to a gene; V was cut back by 5 bases and J by 6 bases. CDR3 bases: TGCAGTGCTCGAGCCGGGGGGGCTCTCAATGAGCAGTTCTTC. It translates to CSARAGGALNEQFF.

This clonotype was observed many times. The chain links TRBV29-1 to TRBJ2-7, with no clear D. The germline CDR1 and CDR2 sequences are SQVTM and ANQGSEA. Trimming shortened V by 4 bases and J by 0 bases, and 13 bases separated the two germline ends. The CDR3 consists of 14 residues. The CDR3 DNA is TGCAGCGTTGTTGGCCACTCGAACTCCTACGAGCAGTACTTC. This encodes CSVVGHSNSYEQYF.

With respect to this clonotype: One end of the junction fails to match germline, which may point to a read error. V gene TRBV5-1 combines with J gene TRBJ1-6, with D perhaps TRBD1 (6 bases). Germline-derived CDR1 and CDR2 are SGHRS and YFSETQ. The CDR3 extends over 15 amino acids. This chain's CDR3 is CASTLKGDYNSPLHF. The CDR3 DNA is TGCGCCAGCACCTTGAAGGGGGACTATAATTCACCCCTCCACTTT.

This clonotype was seen only a few times. The chain employs TRBV5-4 and TRBJ2-5; the D is unclear. Germline CDR1 reads SGHNT; CDR2 reads YYREEE (reference sequence). The CDR3 extends over 13 amino acids. V shed 4 bases and J shed 3 bases, with 10 bases lying between them. The CDR3 spells CASSPGNEETQYF. The CDR3 DNA sequence: TGTGCCAGCAGCCCTGGGAATGAAGAGACCCAGTACTTC.

This clonotype occurred many times. The chain employs TRBV29-1 and TRBJ1-1, with D tentatively TRBD1 (6 bases). Germline lookup yields CDR1 SQVTM and CDR2 ANQGSEA. V lost 6 bases, J lost 0 bases, and 23 bases lay in between. This CDR3 comprises 17 residues. The CDR3 loop reads CSVRGTLLRTMNTEAFF. In DNA form, the CDR3 reads TGCAGCGTGAGGGGGACCCTTCTCCGGACAATGAACACTGAAGCTTTCTTT. Drawing the rest from reference TRBV29-1 and TRBJ1-1, the complete variable domain is SAVISQKPSRDICQRGTSLTIQCQVDSQVTMMFWYRQQPGQSLTLIATANQGSEATYESGFVIDKFPISRPNLTFSTLTVSNMSPEDSSIYLCSVRGTLLRTMNTEAFFGQGTRLTVV.

This clonotype was seen ten or more times. The chain uses TRBV5-1 and TRBJ2-7; D may be TRBD2 (5 bases). Between the trimmed V and J ends, which lost 0 bases and 5 bases, there was a span of 9 bases. CDR1 and CDR2 from the germline V gene are SGHRS and YFSETQ. The CDR3 runs 13 residues. The CDR3 bases are TGCGCCAGCAGCTTGGAGTCCGGGGACGAGCAGTACTTC. Its protein product is CASSLESGDEQYF. The complete variable domain, with remaining parts taken from reference TRBV5-1 and TRBJ2-7, reads KAGVTQTPRYLIKTRGQQVTLSCSPISGHRSVSWYQQTPGQGLQFLFEYFSETQRNKGNFPGRFSGRQFSNSRSEMNVSTLELGDSALYLCASSLESGDEQYFGPGTRLTVT.

V gene TRBV5-4 combines with J gene TRBJ1-1, with no clear D. The CDR3 runs to 15 residues. Trimming took 2 bases from V and 1 from J, leaving 12 bases between them. Germline CDR1 reads SGHNT; CDR2 reads YYREEE (reference sequence). Written as DNA, the CDR3 is TGTGCCAGCAGCTTTTTTGGCGGGCCGAACACTGAAGCTTTCTTT. Its protein product is CASSFFGGPNTEAFF.

The chain carries TRBV7-2 and TRBJ1-6; 10 bases are shared with TRBD1. The CDR3 has 15 amino acids. Germline V gene lookup returns CDR1 SGHTA and CDR2 FQGNSA. The V segment lost 5 bases and the J segment 7 bases; nucleotides outside the gene matches: 5. The CDR3 protein is CASSARTGGNSPLHF. Here the CDR3 DNA reads TGTGCCAGCAGCGCACGGACAGGGGGAAATTCACCCCTCCACTTT. The variable domain in full, with the rest retrieved from reference TRBV7-2 and TRBJ1-6, is GAGVSQSPSNKVTEKGKDVELRCDPISGHTALYWYRQSLGQGLEFLIYFQGNSAPDKSGLPSDRFSAERTGGSVSTLTIQRTQQEDSAVYLCASSARTGGNSPLHFGNGTRLTVT.

As regards this clonotype: The junction departs from germline at one end; a sequencing error may be responsible. The chain links TRBV20-1 to TRBJ2-5; D is ambiguous. CDR1 and CDR2 from the germline V gene are DFQATT and SNEGSKA (reference sequence). The CDR3 consists of 13 residues. The CDR3: CCARPTSQETQYF. The CDR3 DNA follows: TGCTGTGCTAGACCGACAAGCCAAGAGACCCAGTACTTC.

This clonotype was counted at least ten times. The gene calls are TRBV12-3 or TRBV12-4 and TRBJ1-6, with unresolved D. Trimming left V 7 bases short and J 4 bases short, with 8 bases between. The CDR3 has 13 residues. CDR3 nucleotide sequence: TGTGCCAGCACGAGTCGGTATAATTCACCCCTCCACTTT. This encodes CASTSRYNSPLHF.

Ten or more counts support this clonotype. V is TRBV7-9 and J is TRBJ2-7; TRBD1 matches 10 bases. This CDR3 spans 14 amino acids. Trimming took 5 bases from V and 5 from J; bases not matched to a gene: 6. CDR1 and CDR2 (germline): SEHNR, FQNEAQ (reference sequence). CDR3: CASSRPGTGDEQYF. For the CDR3, the DNA is TGTGCCAGCAGCCGTCCCGGGACAGGGGACGAGCAGTACTTC. Looking up the rest from reference TRBV7-9 and TRBJ2-7 gives the full variable domain: DTGVSQNPRHKITKRGQNVTFRCDPISEHNRLYWYRQTLGQGPEFLTYFQNEAQLEKSRLLSDRFSAERPKGSFSTLEIQRTEQGDSAMYLCASSRPGTGDEQYFGPGTRLTVT.

This clonotype was counted ten times or more. The chain carries TRBV12-3 or TRBV12-4 and TRBJ2-3, with D maybe TRBD1 (5 bases). The CDR3 is 15 residues long. Trimming took off 1 base at V and 0 bases at J, with 8 bases between the two ends. CDR3 nucleotide sequence: TGTGCCAGCAGTTTAGATGGGGCCAGCACAGATACGCAGTATTTT. Its translation is CASSLDGASTDTQYF.

This clonotype was counted many times. V usage is TRBV27 and J usage is TRBJ1-4, with 8 bases identical to TRBD1. CDR1 is MNHEY, CDR2 SMNVEV, per germline (reference sequence). This CDR3 region has 14 residues. V dropped 4 bases and J dropped 8; count of bases not matched to a gene: 6. CDR3 sequence reads: CASSSGTGGEKLFF. The CDR3 coding sequence is TGTGCCAGCAGTTCCGGGACAGGCGGAGAAAAACTGTTTTTT.

This clonotype has ten or more counts. The chain uses TRBV25-1 and TRBJ2-1; D may be TRBD1 (5 bases). V was trimmed by 1 base and J by 10 bases, leaving 17 bases between them. CDR1 MGHDK and CDR2 SYGVNS come from the germline V gene. CDR3 length: 15 amino acids. DNA of the CDR3: TGTGCCAGCAGTGAATTTGGGGCCCCACACGGGGAGCAGTTCTTC. Residues: CASSEFGAPHGEQFF.

This clonotype has a count of ten or more. The rearrangement uses TRBV3-1 and TRBJ2-4; D not certain. The CDR3 contains 12 residues. The germline V gene encodes CDR1 LGHDT and CDR2 YNNKEL (reference sequence). The V and J ends lost 3 bases and 7 bases respectively, with 7 bases between them. The CDR3 sequence is CASSQTRNIQYF. CDR3 nucleotide sequence: TGTGCCAGCAGCCAGACGAGGAACATTCAGTACTTC.

This clonotype was seen many times. This chain links TRBV28 with TRBJ1-2; TRBD1 matches at 8 bases. There are 15 residues in the CDR3. Trimming removed 5 bases from V and 6 bases from J; junction bases left unmatched: 11. Germline CDR1 is MDHEN and CDR2 is SYDVKM. Here the CDR3 DNA reads TGTGCCAGCAGTACACGAACCACAGGGGGGGATGGCTACACCTTC. This gives the protein CASSTRTTGGDGYTF.